The 27 T cell receptor beta chains listed next were all sequenced from one sample in a study of shared clonotypes between healthy human individuals. Assay: immunoSEQ multiplex PCR; the TCRdb copy retains only in-frame clones and omits some. The sample yields 450,000 to 500,000 clones, 60% to 80% seen once. The specimen sequenced was PBMCs. The receptor source for this set is a woman aged 40 to 55 in good health. Some clones in this sample may be carry-over from other donors' samples.

The rearrangement joins TRBV6-5 to TRBJ1-1; no clear D gene. The CDR3 extends over 11 amino acids. Germline V gene data show CDR1 as MNHEY and CDR2 as SVGAGI. V lost 8 bases and J 7 bases, leaving 11 bases between the germline ends. CDR3 residues: CASGRPLEAFF. The DNA for the CDR3 is TGTGCCAGCGGGAGGCCGCTTGAAGCTTTCTTT.

The chain recombines TRBV6-4 with TRBJ2-1; no clear D gene. From germline, CDR1 is MRHNA and CDR2 SNTAGT. This CDR3 is built from 16 residues. Trimming left V 6 bases short and J 0 bases short, with 15 bases between. CDR3 coding DNA: TGTGCCAGCAGCGCCGACGGGTTGAGCTCCTACAATGAGCAGTTCTTC. This codes for CASSADGLSSYNEQFF.

The gene calls are TRBV7-2 and TRBJ2-7, with a tentative D call TRBD2 (5 bases). The V and J ends lost 1 base and 7 bases respectively, with 11 bases between them. Looked up from germline, CDR1 is SGHTA and CDR2 is FQGNSA. The CDR3 has 13 residues. The CDR3: CASSLVGLGEQYF. The CDR3 region has the DNA TGTGCCAGCAGCTTAGTCGGACTTGGTGAGCAGTACTTC.

The CDR3 DNA follows: TGCGCCAGCAGCCACAGGGGACCGAACACCGGGGAGCTGTTTTTT. Translated: CASSHRGPNTGELFF. The J gene is TRBJ2-2, the V gene TRBV4-1; D is perhaps TRBD1 (6 bases). This CDR3 contains 15 residues. Trimming cost V 3 bases and J 0 bases, with 8 bases left between them. CDR1 MGHRA and CDR2 YSYEKL come from the germline V gene.

This rearrangement joins TRBV4-3 to TRBJ2-3, with 10 positions matching TRBD2. This CDR3 region has 15 residues. CDR1 and CDR2 (germline): LGHNA, YSLEER. The V and J ends lost 0 bases and 6 bases, in that order; junction bases with no gene match: 3. The CDR3 sequence is CASSQEGLASDTQYF. DNA for the CDR3: TGCGCCAGCAGCCAAGAGGGACTAGCGTCGGATACGCAGTATTTT.

The rearrangement links TRBV5-8 to TRBJ2-3, with unresolved D. The CDR3 extends over 13 amino acids. Germline V gives CDR1 SGHTS, CDR2 YDEGEE. The ends were cut back, 4 bases at V and 3 bases at J, with 9 bases in the middle. This CDR3 reads CASSMRATDTQYF. Written as DNA, the CDR3 is TGTGCCAGCAGCATGCGAGCGACAGATACGCAGTATTTT.

About this clone itself: Being one base from a much bigger clone, this may be a read error. The rearrangement links TRBV7-2 to TRBJ2-5, with 9 bases that match TRBD1. Germline V gene sequence: CDR1 SGHTA, CDR2 FQGNSA. The CDR3 is 15 residues long. CDR3 residues: CAGSLGGTGQETQYF. The CDR3 DNA reads as TGTGCCGGCAGCTTAGGGGGGACAGGGCAAGAGACCCAGTACTTC.

This sequence joins TRBV5-1 and TRBJ1-4; TRBD1 might be the D (5 bases). Trimming removed 4 bases at V and 7 bases at J, with 11 bases between. The CDR3 covers 13 residues. Looked up from germline, CDR1 is SGHRS and CDR2 is YFSETQ. The CDR3 DNA reads TGCGCCAGCAGCCCGCCCACAGGTGAAAAACTGTTTTTT. Translating it yields CASSPPTGEKLFF.

The chain joins TRBV5-1 to TRBJ2-7; 8 nucleotides agree with TRBD1. V shed 4 bases and J 3 bases; nucleotides not matched to a gene: 6. The germline gives CDR1 SGHRS, CDR2 YFSETQ. This CDR3 spans 14 amino acids. CDR3 bases: TGCGCCAGCAGCCGAGACAGGGGAGGCTACGAGCAGTACTTC. This codes for CASSRDRGGYEQYF.

CDR3 DNA: TGTGCCAGCCCCCCCCGCGACAGGGGGACCACTGAAGCTTTCTTT. This translates into CASPPRDRGTTEAFF. V usage is TRBV28 and J usage is TRBJ1-1, with TRBD1 matching over 9 bases. Trimming at V came to 8 bases and at J to 4 bases, leaving 11 bases not matched to a gene. Germline assignment: CDR1 MDHEN and CDR2 SYDVKM. CDR3 size: 15 residues.

This clone has more than one count but fewer than ten. Other DNA variants within this sample encode the same CDR3. The chain is built from TRBV6-4 and TRBJ2-2; D is unclear. The CDR3 totals 14 residues. From germline, CDR1 is MRHNA and CDR2 SNTAGT. The germline V and J ends were trimmed by 0 bases and 3 bases, with 5 bases remaining between them. The CDR3 DNA follows: TGTGCCAGCAGTGACTCGCCGGACACCGGGGAGCTGTTTTTT. Its protein product is CASSDSPDTGELFF.

This rearrangement joins TRBV18 to TRBJ2-1, with 8 bases lining up with TRBD2. J gave up 5 bases and V 0 bases, and 12 bases lay outside the gene matches. The CDR3 consists of 18 residues. The V gene's germline CDR1 is KGHSH and CDR2 LQKENI. The CDR3 DNA reads TGTGCCAGCTCACCACCGGCAGCGGGAGTAGACTTCGACAATGAGCAGTTCTTC. Translated, it gives CASSPPAAGVDFDNEQFF. The whole variable domain, remainder taken from reference TRBV18 and TRBJ2-1, is NAGVMQNPRHLVRRRGQEARLRCSPMKGHSHVYWYRQLPEEGLKFMVYLQKENIIDESGMPKERFSAEFPKEGPSILRIQQVVRGDSAAYFCASSPPAAGVDFDNEQFFGPGTRLTVL.

This sequence joins TRBV19 and TRBJ2-7, with a tentative D call TRBD2 (5 bases). Germline lookup yields CDR1 LNHDA and CDR2 SQIVND (reference sequence). The V and J ends lost 6 bases and 0 bases respectively, with 15 bases between them. The CDR3 runs 15 residues. This chain's CDR3 is CASSPRGSGSYEQYF. The CDR3 coding sequence is TGTGCCAGTAGCCCCCGGGGAAGCGGCTCCTACGAGCAGTACTTC.

This chain uses TRBV6-1 with TRBJ2-7; TRBD1 is a possible D gene (5 bases). Between the trimmed V and J ends, which lost 2 bases and 5 bases, there was a span of 13 bases. This CDR3 is built from 14 residues. CDR1 and CDR2 from the germline V gene are MNHNS and SASEGT. CDR3 coding DNA: TGTGCCAGCAGTGAATACTTCCTGGGGCACGAGCAGTACTTC. This gives the protein CASSEYFLGHEQYF.

As for this clone: The germline gene is not matched at one end of the junction; a read error may be the cause. The rearrangement uses TRBV2 and TRBJ1-1; TRBD1 matches at 8 bases. CDR3 length: 14 amino acids. CDR1 is SNHLY and CDR2 is FYNNEI in the germline V gene. This CDR3 is CASNTGTGEVGLAF. Written as DNA, the CDR3 is TGTGCCAGCAATACCGGGACAGGCGAGGTTGGACTTGCCTTT.

The chain links TRBV5-6 to TRBJ2-7; 9 bases fit TRBD1. Germline trimming cut 4 bases from V and 3 bases from J; bases unmatched to any gene: 5. This CDR3 region has 14 residues. Germline CDR1 and CDR2: SGHDT and YYEEEE. The CDR3 sequence is CASSTSGQGYEQYF. The CDR3 bases are TGTGCCAGCAGCACTTCGGGACAGGGCTACGAGCAGTACTTC.

The CDR3 coding sequence is TGTGCCAGTAGTATCGGGACAGGGAGACAGCCCCAGCATTTT. This translates into CASSIGTGRQPQHF. The genes are TRBV19 and TRBJ1-5, with 9 bases matching TRBD1. After removal of 3 bases from V and 7 bases from J, the junction contained 4 bases not matched to a gene. This CDR3 contains 14 residues. Germline V gene lookup returns CDR1 LNHDA and CDR2 SQIVND (reference sequence).

This clone was recorded once. The genes are TRBV4-1 and TRBJ2-1, with 11 bases lining up with TRBD1. There are 16 residues in the CDR3. Germline CDR1 MGHRA, CDR2 YSYEKL. The trim removed 4 bases at V and 2 bases at J, leaving 4 bases unmatched. CDR3 in amino acids: CASSPPDRGPYNEQFF. In nucleotides, the CDR3 is TGCGCCAGCAGCCCCCCGGACAGGGGGCCCTACAATGAGCAGTTCTTC.

The V call is TRBV4-3, the J call TRBJ1-2, with TRBD1 identical over 8 bases. CDR1 LGHNA and CDR2 YSLEER come from the germline V gene. The CDR3 spans 15 residues. Unmatched junction bases numbered 7, after V lost 3 bases and J lost 4 bases. CDR3 residues: CASSHPDRGGYGYTF. CDR3 DNA: TGCGCCAGCAGCCACCCTGACAGGGGAGGCTATGGCTACACCTTC.

About this clone: Other DNA sequences in the same sample also yield this CDR3. The chain couples TRBV2 to TRBJ1-5; a weak D match, TRBD1 (5 bases). Germline CDR1 is SNHLY and CDR2 is FYNNEI. The CDR3 runs 14 residues. Trimming pared 3 bases from V and 2 bases from J, leaving 8 bases between. The DNA for the CDR3 is TGTGCCAGCAGTGACAGGGTAGGCAATCAGCCCCAGCATTTT. The encoded protein is CASSDRVGNQPQHF.

The rearrangement joins TRBV27 to TRBJ2-7; TRBD2 agrees at 8 bases. CDR3 size: 20 residues. The V and J ends lost 4 bases and 3 bases, in that order; junction bases with no gene match: 23. From germline, CDR1 is MNHEY and CDR2 SMNVEV (reference sequence). CDR3 amino acids: CASSSLPPGLVGTWDYEQYF. In DNA form, the CDR3 reads TGTGCCAGCAGTTCCCTTCCCCCGGGACTAGTCGGGACGTGGGACTACGAGCAGTACTTC.

The chain employs TRBV7-9 and TRBJ2-5; D may be TRBD1 (6 bases). This CDR3 is 17 amino acids long. Trimming removed 2 bases at V and 3 bases at J, with 19 bases between. From germline, CDR1 is SEHNR and CDR2 FQNEAQ (reference sequence). The CDR3 here is CASSLTTGTLDEETQYF. The CDR3 coding sequence is TGTGCCAGCAGCTTAACGACCGGGACACTTGATGAAGAGACCCAGTACTTC.

The chain has TRBV7-6 and TRBJ2-5; TRBD1 aligns across 7 bases. The CDR3 extends over 13 amino acids. Germline V gene data show CDR1 as SGHVS and CDR2 as FNYEAQ. J gave up 6 bases and V 0 bases, and 1 base lay outside the gene matches. The chain's CDR3 is CASSLADRQTQYF. The CDR3 region has the DNA TGTGCCAGCAGCTTAGCGGACAGGCAGACCCAGTACTTC.

J is TRBJ2-2 and V is TRBV5-4; D gene unclear. The CDR3 sequence is 15 residues long. Germline V gene sequence: CDR1 SGHNT, CDR2 YYREEE (reference sequence). Trimming removed 3 bases at V and 5 bases at J, with 14 bases between. The CDR3: CASSYDPRSTGELFF. The CDR3 DNA is TGTGCCAGCAGCTACGACCCTAGGAGTACCGGGGAGCTGTTTTTT.

The chain combines TRBV27 with TRBJ1-1; no clear D. Per the germline V gene, CDR1 is MNHEY and CDR2 is SMNVEV (reference sequence). With 6 bases removed from V and 4 bases from J, the gap between germline ends came to 12 bases. The CDR3 covers 13 residues. In DNA form, the CDR3 reads TGTGCCAGCAGCACCGGGGTAGGCACTGAAGCTTTCTTT. It translates to CASSTGVGTEAFF.

The chain joins TRBV27 to TRBJ2-3, with D possibly matching TRBD2 (6 bases). The CDR3 sequence is 15 residues long. Germline V gene lookup returns CDR1 MNHEY and CDR2 SMNVEV (reference sequence). Trimming pared 6 bases from V and 4 bases from J, leaving 17 bases between. The CDR3 nucleotides are TGTGCCAGCAGCCTCCGTGGGGGGAGGCCAGATACGCAGTATTTT. Translating gives CASSLRGGRPDTQYF.

The chain couples TRBV5-1 to TRBJ2-5, with D tentatively TRBD1 (5 bases). The CDR3 spans 14 residues. Germline CDR1 reads SGHRS; CDR2 reads YFSETQ. The germline V and J ends were trimmed by 4 bases and 3 bases, with 13 bases remaining between them. CDR3 sequence: CASSPVSREETQYF. Here the CDR3 DNA reads TGCGCCAGCAGCCCCGTTAGCAGGGAAGAGACCCAGTACTTC. Drawing the rest from reference TRBV5-1 and TRBJ2-5, the complete variable domain is KAGVTQTPRYLIKTRGQQVTLSCSPISGHRSVSWYQQTPGQGLQFLFEYFSETQRNKGNFPGRFSGRQFSNSRSEMNVSTLELGDSALYLCASSPVSREETQYFGPGTRLLVL.